This is a list of T cell receptor beta chains from one sample in a study of T cells after yellow fever vaccination. TCRdb re-analysed the 5' RACE reads in MiXCR, keeping a single row per CDR3 protein. Of roughly 190,000 distinct CDR3 sequences in the sample, 9.5% to 12% are singletons; the top ten hold 36%. Material: CD8+ T cells sorted from PBMCs, obtained 15 days after the yellow fever booster vaccination. These receptors were collected from a man between 18 and 35 years old who received the YFV17D yellow fever vaccine. Each CDR3 is given with its conserved first and last residue. Fields, in order: V gene, CDR3 protein.

TRBV6-6,CASSYSIDTGSHEQYF
TRBV27,CASSLHGGLYGNTIYF
TRBV7-2,CASSPHRGGEQYF
TRBV6-6,CASLPPGRPFYEQYF
TRBV6-6,CASSYSNRGRGQPQHF
TRBV15,CATSRGRDRGSREETQYF
TRBV25-1,CASSDLGGIEAFF
TRBV7-8,CASSLSRGGAREQFF
TRBV25-1,CASSEFVGGGLENTEAFF
TRBV7-2,CASSFQLRSGNTIYF
TRBV4-1,CASSPGGGTSSYEQYF
TRBV7-9,CASSLTGVSYNSPLHF
TRBV5-1,CASSLAGANTEAFF